A single sample gave rise to the 16 T cell receptor beta chains below, sequenced in a study of cytomegalovirus exposure and HLA in healthy donors. The PCR ran on 60 Vbeta and 13 Jbeta primers. Libraries were prepared by immunoSEQ multiplex PCR; TCRdb keeps only in-frame clonotypes and omits some of them. Of about 130,000 clones listed, approximately 61% were seen once; the top ten hold approximately 1.6%. The source material was PBMCs. These receptors were taken from a human donor in good health.

The V call is TRBV10-3, the J call TRBJ1-2; D is uncertain. This CDR3 spans 13 amino acids. The germline V gene has CDR1 ENHRY and CDR2 SYGVKD. Trimming shortened V by 4 bases and J by 2 bases, and 8 bases separated the two germline ends. CDR3 bases: TGTGCCATCAGTGCGGCAGGCAACTATGGCTACACCTTC. Amino acids: CAISAAGNYGYTF.

The rearrangement joins TRBV28 to TRBJ1-5, with 9 bases lining up with TRBD1. J was trimmed by 7 bases and V by 5 bases; bases with no gene match: 6. CDR1 and CDR2 from the germline V gene are MDHEN and SYDVKM. The CDR3 consists of 14 residues. CDR3 in DNA: TGTGCCAGCAGTGACGGACAGGGGACGCAGCCCCAGCATTTT. It yields the protein CASSDGQGTQPQHF.

The chain couples TRBV28 to TRBJ2-1; no reliable D call. Trimming left V 5 bases short and J 7 bases short, with 9 bases between. The CDR3 sequence is 12 residues long. The germline gives CDR1 MDHEN, CDR2 SYDVKM. The CDR3 DNA follows: TGTGCCAGCAGTCCCCCTATGAATGAGCAGTTCTTC. Its translation: CASSPPMNEQFF. Combining the CDR3 with reference TRBV28 and TRBJ2-1 gives the whole variable domain DVKVTQSSRYLVKRTGEKVFLECVQDMDHENMFWYRQDPGLGLRLIYFSYDVKMKEKGDIPEGYSVSREKKERFSLILESASTNQTSMYLCASSPPMNEQFFGPGTRLTVL.

This clone appeared a few times. The rearrangement joins TRBV10-3 to TRBJ2-1; weak D call: TRBD1 (6 bases). V was shortened by 6 bases and J by 9 bases, with 21 bases between the two germline ends. The CDR3 totals 15 residues. Germline values: CDR1 ENHRY, CDR2 SYGVKD. The CDR3 is CAIRGATDGEVEQFF. CDR3 nucleotide sequence: TGTGCCATCAGGGGGGCCACGGACGGGGAAGTTGAGCAGTTCTTC.

The gene calls are TRBV27 and TRBJ1-1; a weak D match, TRBD1 (5 bases). The CDR3 has 14 amino acids. Germline CDR1 reads MNHEY; CDR2 reads SMNVEV (reference sequence). The V and J ends lost 4 bases and 4 bases respectively, with 13 bases between them. CDR3 coding DNA: TGTGCCAGCAGTTCCGGGGGAATGGGCACTGAAGCTTTCTTT. Translation: CASSSGGMGTEAFF.

The genes are TRBV28 and TRBJ2-4; TRBD2 agrees at 8 bases. The junction had 13 bases not matched to a gene; V was cut back by 3 bases and J by 12 bases. Germline V gives CDR1 MDHEN, CDR2 SYDVKM. The CDR3 spans 15 residues. The DNA of the CDR3 is TGTGCCAGCAGTTTGGTAGCTAGCGGGCAAAGGGCTCAGTACTTC. It translates to CASSLVASGQRAQYF. Full variable domain (rest looked up from reference TRBV28 and TRBJ2-4): DVKVTQSSRYLVKRTGEKVFLECVQDMDHENMFWYRQDPGLGLRLIYFSYDVKMKEKGDIPEGYSVSREKKERFSLILESASTNQTSMYLCASSLVASGQRAQYFGAGTRLSVL.

The gene calls are TRBV7-9 and TRBJ2-3; 7 bases are shared with TRBD2. Germline CDR1 is SEHNR and CDR2 is FQNEAQ (reference sequence). V dropped 3 bases and J dropped 3; count of bases not matched to a gene: 9. The CDR3 runs 16 residues. The CDR3 region is CASSFRGGSGTDTQYF. DNA of the CDR3: TGTGCCAGCAGCTTCCGGGGCGGGAGCGGAACAGATACGCAGTATTTT.

This rearrangement joins TRBV28 to TRBJ2-1; perhaps TRBD2 as D (5 bases). CDR3 length: 19 amino acids. The germline V gene encodes CDR1 MDHEN and CDR2 SYDVKM. V lost 2 bases and J 3 bases, leaving 23 bases between the germline ends. For the CDR3, the DNA is TGTGCCAGCAGTTTAGGGTGGTTCGGGCGCAAAGGGAGCTACAATGAGCAGTTCTTC. Its protein is CASSLGWFGRKGSYNEQFF.

This chain joins TRBV20-1 and TRBJ1-4; D not resolved. From germline, CDR1 is DFQATT and CDR2 SNEGSKA (reference sequence). The V and J ends lost 1 base and 15 bases respectively, with 9 bases between them. CDR3 length equals 10 residues. CDR3 protein: CSARGASVFF. CDR3 in DNA: TGCAGTGCTAGAGGCGCCTCTGTGTTTTTT.

There are a few counts of this clone. The CDR3 bases are TGTGCCAGCAGCTTAAGTCCGGGACTAGCAGCCTACGAGCAGTACTTC. Amino acid sequence: CASSLSPGLAAYEQYF. The chain couples TRBV7-9 to TRBJ2-7, with TRBD2 matching over 9 bases. Trimming took 2 bases from V and 2 from J; bases not matched to a gene: 7. Germline values: CDR1 SEHNR, CDR2 FQNEAQ (reference sequence). The CDR3 spans 16 residues.

This clone was counted a few times. The V and J genes are TRBV19 and TRBJ2-1; 10 bases are shared with TRBD1. The CDR3 has 13 amino acids. The V gene's germline CDR1 is LNHDA and CDR2 SQIVND (reference sequence). The junction had 5 bases not matched to a gene; V was cut back by 9 bases and J by 6 bases. In DNA form, the CDR3 reads TGTGCCAGCCGGGACAGGGGTGGCAATGAGCAGTTCTTC. Its protein product is CASRDRGGNEQFF.

This chain links TRBV9 with TRBJ2-3, with D possibly being TRBD2 (5 bases). The CDR3 length is 13 residues. V was shortened by 3 bases and J by 3 bases, with 8 bases between the two germline ends. Germline values: CDR1 SGDLS, CDR2 YYNGEE. The CDR3 DNA follows: TGTGCCAGCAGCGCCGAGGGTACAGATACGCAGTATTTT. Its translation is CASSAEGTDTQYF.

The genes are TRBV25-1 and TRBJ2-1; D perhaps matches TRBD2 (5 bases). The CDR3 loop spans 14 amino acids. In germline, CDR1 is MGHDK, CDR2 SYGVNS. V was shortened by 2 bases and J by 8 bases, with 13 bases between the two germline ends. The CDR3 protein is CASSEVGLAYEQFF. CDR3 coding DNA: TGTGCCAGCAGTGAAGTGGGTCTAGCTTATGAGCAGTTCTTC.

The CDR3 DNA sequence: TGTGCCACCAGTGCGGGTGGGTATTCACCTACCTACGAGCAGTACTTC. Translating it yields CATSAGGYSPTYEQYF. The chain employs TRBV15 and TRBJ2-7; the D gene is possibly TRBD2 (5 bases). This CDR3 is 16 amino acids long. V was trimmed by 6 bases and J by 2 bases, leaving 20 bases between them. Germline CDR1 and CDR2: LNHNV and YYDKDF (reference sequence).

This clone was counted only a few times. This rearrangement joins TRBV18 to TRBJ2-1, with 9 bases matching TRBD1. The germline CDR1 and CDR2 sequences are KGHSH and LQKENI. The CDR3 spans 19 residues. The V segment lost 1 base and the J segment 0 bases; nucleotides outside the gene matches: 10. The CDR3 here is CASSPRVRTGASSYNEQFF. The CDR3 DNA reads TGTGCCAGCTCACCACGTGTTCGGACAGGGGCTAGCTCCTACAATGAGCAGTTCTTC.

The gene calls are TRBV6-5 and TRBJ2-1; perhaps TRBD1 as D (5 bases). Trimming pared 0 bases from V and 6 bases from J, leaving 9 bases between. CDR1 and CDR2 (germline): MNHEY, SVGAGI. This CDR3 is 14 amino acids long. DNA of the CDR3: TGTGCCAGCAGTTACTCGACAGTACTCAATGAGCAGTTCTTC. Translation gives CASSYSTVLNEQFF.